This TCR beta chain was captured by sequencing in a study of cytomegalovirus exposure and HLA in healthy donors. Primers for the PCR totalled 60 Vbeta and 13 Jbeta. Repertoires were generated with immunoSEQ multiplex PCR, while TCRdb's copy carries only in-frame clones and drops some. The sample has around 190,000 clones; about 88% are singletons. The CDR3 length is 15 residues. From germline, CDR1 is SGHVS and CDR2 FQNEAQ. V was trimmed by 4 bases and J by 1 base, leaving 14 bases between them. This clone was found once. This receptor was taken from a woman under 30 in good health and CMV-seronegative. The chain has TRBV7-8 and TRBJ2-7, with TRBD2 as a possible D gene (7 bases). Material: PBMCs. CDR3 amino acids: CASSSSGGRSYEQYF. CDR3 in DNA: TGTGCCAGCAGCTCCTCCGGGGGGCGGTCCTACGAGCAGTACTTC.